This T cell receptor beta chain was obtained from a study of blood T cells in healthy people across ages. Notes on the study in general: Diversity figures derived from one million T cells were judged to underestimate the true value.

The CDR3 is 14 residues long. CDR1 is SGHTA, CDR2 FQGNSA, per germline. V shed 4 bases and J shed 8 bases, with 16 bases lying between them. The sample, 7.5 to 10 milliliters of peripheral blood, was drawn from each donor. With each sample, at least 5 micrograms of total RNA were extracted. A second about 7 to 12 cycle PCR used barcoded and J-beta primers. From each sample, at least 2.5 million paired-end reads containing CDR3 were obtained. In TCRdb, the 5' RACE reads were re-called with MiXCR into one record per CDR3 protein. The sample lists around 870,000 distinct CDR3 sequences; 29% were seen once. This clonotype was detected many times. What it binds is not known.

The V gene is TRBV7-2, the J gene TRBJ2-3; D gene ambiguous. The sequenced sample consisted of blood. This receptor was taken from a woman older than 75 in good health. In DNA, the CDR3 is TGTGCCAGCAGCTCCTCTAATACTGGTGGTACGCAGTATTTT. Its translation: CASSSSNTGGTQYF.